The 18 T cell receptor beta chains below all came from one sample that was sequenced in a study of OX40 agonist ivuxolimab in advanced cancers. Profiled with immunoSEQ multiplex PCR; TCRdb holds only in-frame clones, not every one. The table records over 25,000 clones, approximately 86% of them present only once. Sequences were derived from CD4+ or CD8+ T cells sorted from blood, sampled in a trial of the OX40 agonist ivuxolimab. All receptors come from an adult with an advanced solid tumor such as melanoma, head and neck, liver or kidney cancer.

The chain employs TRBV4-1 and TRBJ2-5; 11 bases are shared with TRBD1. This CDR3 spans 16 amino acids. V trimming: 0 bases; J trimming: 5 bases; junction bases outside the gene matches: 5. Germline V gene sequence: CDR1 MGHRA, CDR2 YSYEKL. This chain's CDR3 is CASSQEGTGGLETQYF. CDR3 in DNA: TGCGCCAGCAGCCAAGAAGGGACAGGGGGTTTGGAGACCCAGTACTTC.

The V and J genes are TRBV28 and TRBJ2-7; tentatively, D is TRBD1 or TRBD2 (6 bases each). The V end lost 3 bases, the J end lost 4 bases, and 13 bases lay between the germline ends. Germline values: CDR1 MDHEN, CDR2 SYDVKM. This CDR3 region has 14 residues. The CDR3 here is CASSFRGRGYEQYF. The CDR3 DNA is TGTGCCAGCAGTTTCCGGGGGCGCGGATACGAGCAGTACTTC.

This chain uses TRBV7-8 with TRBJ2-7; no clear D. CDR3 length: 15 residues. Germline V gene lookup returns CDR1 SGHVS and CDR2 FQNEAQ. Trimming took off 5 bases at V and 4 bases at J, with 18 bases between the two ends. Here the CDR3 DNA reads TGTGCCAGCAGCCGGAAACCGGGCTCGACGTACGAGCAGTACTTC. It yields the protein CASSRKPGSTYEQYF.

The genes are TRBV5-6 and TRBJ1-1; no firm D call. Trimming took 3 bases from V and 4 from J, leaving 16 bases between them. Germline CDR1 and CDR2: SGHDT and YYEEEE. The length of the CDR3 is 15 residues. The DNA of the CDR3 is TGTGCCAGCAGCTCTCGTTTCGGAGATCCCACTGAAGCTTTCTTT. The encoded protein is CASSSRFGDPTEAFF.

The chain's CDR3 is CASSPRTSGGGQDTQYF. The CDR3 nucleotides are TGTGCCAGCAGCCCACGGACTAGCGGGGGGGGACAAGATACGCAGTATTTT. The chain is built from TRBV9 and TRBJ2-3; 15 bases match TRBD2. This CDR3 contains 17 residues. CDR1 and CDR2 from the germline V gene are SGDLS and YYNGEE. Trimming cost V 4 bases and J 5 bases; bases outside gene matches: 8.

The rearrangement uses TRBV27 and TRBJ2-1, with 14 bases that match TRBD2. The CDR3 has 17 amino acids. The V segment lost 4 bases and the J segment 6 bases; nucleotides outside the gene matches: 8. Per germline, CDR1 MNHEY and CDR2 SMNVEV (reference sequence). In DNA, the CDR3 is TGTGCCAGCAGTTACGGACTAGCGGGGGGCAAGACCAATGAGCAGTTCTTC. This gives the protein CASSYGLAGGKTNEQFF.

The V call is TRBV11-2, the J call TRBJ2-3, with TRBD2 identical over 11 bases. Germline-derived CDR1 and CDR2 are SGHAT and FQNNGV. The CDR3 is 18 amino acids. V gave up 5 bases and J gave up 2 bases; unmatched junction bases: 12. CDR3 residues: CASSPTSGGRTLTDTQYF. CDR3 bases: TGTGCCAGCAGCCCTACTAGCGGGGGTCGCACCCTCACAGATACGCAGTATTTT. The variable domain in full, with the rest retrieved from reference TRBV11-2 and TRBJ2-3, is EAGVAQSPRYKIIEKRQSVAFWCNPISGHATLYWYQQILGQGPKLLIQFQNNGVVDDSQLPKDRFSAERLKGVDSTLKIQPAKLEDSAVYLCASSPTSGGRTLTDTQYFGPGTRLTVL.

The J gene is TRBJ2-5, the V gene TRBV7-8; 8 bases fit TRBD2. From germline, CDR1 is SGHVS and CDR2 FQNEAQ. The V segment lost 2 bases and the J segment 5 bases; nucleotides outside the gene matches: 7. The CDR3 has 15 residues. CDR3 sequence: CASSLYGGAGETQYF. The CDR3 bases are TGTGCCAGCAGCTTATACGGGGGGGCCGGGGAGACCCAGTACTTC.

This rearrangement joins TRBV13 to TRBJ1-6; tentatively, D is TRBD1 (5 bases). The CDR3 loop spans 12 amino acids. The V end was cut by 5 bases, the J end by 10 bases, with 9 bases between. Germline CDR1 is PRHDT and CDR2 is FYEKMQ (reference sequence). The CDR3 DNA follows: TGTGCCAGCAGCGCCCAGGGCTCACCCCTCCACTTT. This translates into CASSAQGSPLHF.

The chain carries TRBV27 and TRBJ2-7; D uncertain. The length of the CDR3 is 14 residues. CDR1 is MNHEY, CDR2 SMNVEV, per germline (reference sequence). The V end lost 5 bases, the J end lost 0 bases, and 11 bases lay between the germline ends. CDR3 region: CASSQFGASYEQYF. In DNA form, the CDR3 reads TGTGCCAGCAGTCAGTTTGGAGCCTCCTACGAGCAGTACTTC.

This chain links TRBV6-6 with TRBJ2-7; D might be TRBD1 (5 bases). V lost 6 bases and J 0 bases, leaving 12 bases between the germline ends. This CDR3 region has 14 residues. Germline V gives CDR1 MNHNY, CDR2 SVGAGI (reference sequence). CDR3 loop: CASRSRVYSYEQYF. CDR3 coding DNA: TGTGCCAGCAGGTCCAGGGTCTACTCCTACGAGCAGTACTTC.

V gene TRBV21-1 combines with J gene TRBJ2-2; no check of the table's D call, TRBD1, against the DNA was made. TRBV21-1 is listed as a pseudogene. The CDR3 contains 17 residues. CDR3 coding DNA: TGTGCCAGCAAAAAGGCCCGGGACAGCTCGAACACCGGGGAGCTGTTTTTT. This translates into CASKKARDSSNTGELFF.

The chain uses TRBV7-2 and TRBJ1-1; no firm D call. This CDR3 has 13 amino acids. CDR1 and CDR2 from the germline V gene are SGHTA and FQGNSA. V dropped 6 bases and J dropped 0 bases, with 8 bases sitting between them. CDR3 region: CASRLTLNTEAFF. The CDR3 coding sequence is TGTGCCAGCAGACTGACTTTGAACACTGAAGCTTTCTTT.

The chain links TRBV10-1 to TRBJ1-5; a weak D match, TRBD1 (6 bases). The CDR3 is 13 amino acids. The germline gives CDR1 WNHNN, CDR2 SYGVQD (reference sequence). Trimming took 5 bases from V and 6 from J, leaving 11 bases between them. Written as DNA, the CDR3 is TGCGCCAGCAGTTCACAGGGTCGTCAGCCCCAGCATTTT. This codes for CASSSQGRQPQHF.

The rearrangement joins TRBV4-2 to TRBJ1-6; 7 positions match TRBD1. The length of the CDR3 is 15 residues. CDR1 and CDR2 from the germline V gene are LGHNA and YNFKEQ. With 5 bases clipped from V and 11 bases from J, the junction kept 12 bases outside the gene matches. The CDR3 DNA is TGTGCCAGCAGCGAAGTCATAGGGGGCACTCCACCCCTCCACTTT. It codes for CASSEVIGGTPPLHF.

V and J are TRBV19 and TRBJ2-1; D unclear. Germline CDR1 reads LNHDA; CDR2 reads SQIVND (reference sequence). Trimming took off 7 bases at V and 4 bases at J, with 5 bases between the two ends. The CDR3 totals 11 residues. The CDR3 sequence: CASNQYNEQFF. The CDR3, as DNA: TGTGCCAGTAACCAGTACAATGAGCAGTTCTTC.

This chain links TRBV6-5 with TRBJ2-5; TRBD1 matches 8 bases. After removal of 5 bases from V and 4 bases from J, the junction contained 3 bases not matched to a gene. Germline V lookup: CDR1 MNHEY, CDR2 SVGAGI. The CDR3 runs to 13 residues. The CDR3 nucleotides are TGTGCCAGCAGTGGGGACAGGATAGAGACCCAGTACTTC. Its protein is CASSGDRIETQYF.

In its sample, this clone was seen once. V gene TRBV7-8 combines with J gene TRBJ2-5; D tentatively reads TRBD1 or TRBD2 (6 bases each). The end of the DNA is better explained by TRBJ2-7, so the J call may be wrong. Germline V gene lookup returns CDR1 SGHVS and CDR2 FQNEAQ. The length of the CDR3 is 15 residues. In DNA form, the CDR3 reads TGTGCCAGCAGCTTAATGGACAGCGGGTTCTACGAGCAGTACTTC. Translated: CASSLMDSGFYEQYF.